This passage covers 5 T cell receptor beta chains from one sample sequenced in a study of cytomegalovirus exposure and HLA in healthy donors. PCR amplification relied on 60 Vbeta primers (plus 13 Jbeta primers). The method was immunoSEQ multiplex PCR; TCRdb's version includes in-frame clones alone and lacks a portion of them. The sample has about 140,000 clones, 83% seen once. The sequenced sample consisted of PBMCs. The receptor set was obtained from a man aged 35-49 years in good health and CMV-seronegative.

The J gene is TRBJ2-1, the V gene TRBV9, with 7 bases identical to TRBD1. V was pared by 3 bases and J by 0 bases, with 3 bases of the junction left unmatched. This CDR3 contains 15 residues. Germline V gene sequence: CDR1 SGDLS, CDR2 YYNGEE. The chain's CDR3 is CASSAGQSSYNEQFF. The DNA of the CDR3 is TGTGCCAGCAGCGCGGGACAGAGCTCCTACAATGAGCAGTTCTTC.

In DNA form, the CDR3 reads TGTGCCAGTAGTTCCAGGGACAGGGGGAGAAATGAGCAGTTCTTC. Its protein is CASSSRDRGRNEQFF. The chain is built from TRBV19 and TRBJ2-1, with 11 nucleotides matching TRBD1. Germline V lookup: CDR1 LNHDA, CDR2 SQIVND (reference sequence). The CDR3 loop spans 15 amino acids. Trimming removed 5 bases from V and 7 bases from J; junction bases left unmatched: 7.

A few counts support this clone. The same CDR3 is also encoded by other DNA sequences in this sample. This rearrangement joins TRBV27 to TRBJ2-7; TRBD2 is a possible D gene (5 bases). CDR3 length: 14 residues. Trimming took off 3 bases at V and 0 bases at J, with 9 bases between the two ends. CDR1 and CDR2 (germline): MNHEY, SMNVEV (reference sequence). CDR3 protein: CASSFSGSSYEQYF. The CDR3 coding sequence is TGTGCCAGCAGTTTCTCGGGGAGCTCCTACGAGCAGTACTTC.

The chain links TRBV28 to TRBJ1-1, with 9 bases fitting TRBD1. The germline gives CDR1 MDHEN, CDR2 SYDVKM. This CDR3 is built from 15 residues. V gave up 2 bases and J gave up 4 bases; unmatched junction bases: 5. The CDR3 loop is CASSLGGQGFTEAFF. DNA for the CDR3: TGTGCCAGCAGTTTAGGGGGACAGGGATTCACTGAAGCTTTCTTT.

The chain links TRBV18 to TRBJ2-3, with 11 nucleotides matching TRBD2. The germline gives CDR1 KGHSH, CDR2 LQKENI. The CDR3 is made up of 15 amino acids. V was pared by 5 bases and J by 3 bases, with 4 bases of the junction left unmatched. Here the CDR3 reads CASSSSSGRTDTQYF. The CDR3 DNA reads TGTGCCAGCTCATCCTCTAGCGGGAGGACAGATACGCAGTATTTT.